This T cell receptor beta chain was observed in a study of shared clonotypes between healthy human individuals. Study background: Aged between 18 and 49, the donors were two women and three men. Researchers assigned three CD4 naive, three CD4 memory, two CD8 naive and one CD8 memory plate to each donor. General observations from the study: Naive subsets usually exceeded memory subsets in estimated richness.

Repertoires were generated with immunoSEQ multiplex PCR, while TCRdb's copy carries only in-frame clones and drops some. The sample consists of millions of clones, around 93% of them appearing once. Points on this clone: Its cognate antigen is unknown.

CDR1 and CDR2 from the germline V gene are SGHNT and YENEEA. The V segment lost 5 bases and the J segment 0 bases; nucleotides outside the gene matches: 7. CDR3 size: 15 residues. CD8 cells regarded as naive lacked CD45RO, were positively chosen for CCR7, and omitted terminally differentiated effector memory CD45RA+ cells. V is TRBV11-3 and J is TRBJ2-7; 7 bases match TRBD2. The specimen sequenced was naive CD8+ T cells from PBMCs. The receptor comes from a man between 18 and 35 years old in good health. Some clones in this sample may be carry-over from other donors' samples. The CDR3 region is CASSPSGHVSYEQYF. As DNA, the CDR3 is TGTGCCAGCAGCCCTAGCGGACACGTCTCCTACGAGCAGTACTTC.